The clone carrying this TCR beta chain was detected a few times. This specimen comes from a study of blood T cell repertoires in COVID-19. Turning to the study itself: Sites across the United States, Italy and Spain contributed samples from acute and convalescent COVID-19.

The CDR3 spans 16 residues. The V segment lost 6 bases and the J segment 7 bases; nucleotides outside the gene matches: 11. CDR1 is MNHEY and CDR2 is SMNVEV in the germline V gene (reference sequence). Method: immunoSEQ multiplex PCR; TCRdb's copy keeps in-frame clones and lacks some. The sample has about 240,000 clones, roughly 86% seen once; the top ten hold around 12%. The source of this sequence is an elderly man with acute or convalescent COVID-19. This chain joins TRBV27 and TRBJ1-5; 11 nucleotides line up with TRBD1. Specimen: peripheral blood. CDR3 DNA: TGTGCCAGCAGCCAGGGGGACAGGGGGGTGGGACAGCCCCAGCATTTT. Its protein is CASSQGDRGVGQPQHF.